These 16 T cell receptor beta chains came from one sample sequenced in a study of cytomegalovirus exposure and HLA in healthy donors. Amplification used 60 Vbeta primers and 13 Jbeta primers. Here immunoSEQ multiplex PCR was the method, and the copy in TCRdb shows in-frame clones only, minus some. The repertoire holds 120,000 or so clones, with approximately 87% as singletons. Sequencing used PBMCs. The receptors come from a man aged 18-30 years in good health and CMV-seropositive.

The chain uses TRBV6-5 and TRBJ2-2; D is unresolved. In germline, CDR1 is MNHEY, CDR2 SVGAGI. The CDR3 spans 12 residues. Trimming pared 5 bases from V and 4 bases from J, leaving 5 bases between. The CDR3 sequence is CASSPSTGELFF. In DNA form, the CDR3 reads TGTGCCAGCAGTCCCTCCACCGGGGAGCTGTTTTTT.

V and J are TRBV29-1 and TRBJ2-1; 7 bases are shared with TRBD2. The germline CDR1 and CDR2 sequences are SQVTM and ANQGSEA. V lost 7 bases, J lost 5 bases, and 14 bases stayed unmatched. This CDR3 is built from 15 residues. The CDR3 DNA sequence: TGCAGCGCCCGGGGGAGGGGACCGGTGAACAATGAGCAGTTCTTC. Encoded protein: CSARGRGPVNNEQFF.

This clone has more than one count but fewer than ten. CDR3 sequence (DNA): TGCGCCAGCAGCTTGTTCCCCGGGACAGCTGAAGCTTTCTTT. Its protein product is CASSLFPGTAEAFF. The rearrangement joins TRBV5-1 to TRBJ1-1; 7 bases agree with TRBD1. The CDR3 runs 14 residues. Germline values: CDR1 SGHRS, CDR2 YFSETQ. J was trimmed by 6 bases and V by 1 base; bases with no gene match: 6. The whole variable domain, filled in from reference TRBV5-1 and TRBJ1-1, reads KAGVTQTPRYLIKTRGQQVTLSCSPISGHRSVSWYQQTPGQGLQFLFEYFSETQRNKGNFPGRFSGRQFSNSRSEMNVSTLELGDSALYLCASSLFPGTAEAFFGQGTRLTVV.

This rearrangement joins TRBV11-3 to TRBJ1-2; TRBD1 might be the D (6 bases). With 7 bases removed from V and 3 bases from J, the gap between germline ends came to 21 bases. The V gene's germline CDR1 is SGHNT and CDR2 YENEEA. The CDR3 sequence is 16 residues long. The CDR3 is CASITLGHPPYYGYTF. In nucleotides, the CDR3 is TGTGCCAGCATCACATTGGGACACCCACCCTACTATGGCTACACCTTC.

In this sample, this clone turned up a few times. The CDR3: CASTGAGASTEAFF. CDR3 nucleotides: TGTGCCAGCACAGGGGCAGGGGCTTCCACTGAAGCTTTCTTT. The chain employs TRBV7-9 and TRBJ1-1, with a possible D match to TRBD1 (6 bases). V gave up 7 bases and J gave up 4 bases, with 16 bases separating them. The germline V gene has CDR1 SEHNR and CDR2 FQNEAQ (reference sequence). This CDR3 is 14 amino acids long.

This sequence joins TRBV7-6 and TRBJ2-1; 10 nucleotides agree with TRBD2. This CDR3 has 15 amino acids. V was clipped by 4 bases and J by 9 bases; unmatched bases: 9. The V gene's germline CDR1 is SGHVS and CDR2 FNYEAQ. The CDR3: CASSSLAGVRIEQFF. The DNA for the CDR3 is TGTGCCAGCAGCTCCCTAGCGGGGGTAAGGATTGAGCAGTTCTTC.

The chain combines TRBV13 with TRBJ2-1, with 13 positions matching TRBD2. Trimming at V came to 5 bases and at J to 4 bases, leaving 5 bases not matched to a gene. The CDR3 length is 16 residues. CDR1 PRHDT and CDR2 FYEKMQ come from the germline V gene (reference sequence). The CDR3 reads CASSPPGLAGYNEQFF. CDR3 nucleotides: TGTGCCAGCAGCCCGCCGGGACTAGCGGGGTACAATGAGCAGTTCTTC.

The gene calls are TRBV13 and TRBJ2-1; D is possibly TRBD1 (6 bases). Per the germline V gene, CDR1 is PRHDT and CDR2 is FYEKMQ (reference sequence). V gave up 4 bases and J gave up 4 bases, with 8 bases separating them. CDR3 length: 13 amino acids. CDR3 region: CASSWDTYNEQFF. DNA of the CDR3: TGTGCCAGCAGCTGGGACACTTACAATGAGCAGTTCTTC.

The rearrangement uses TRBV4-1 and TRBJ2-2, with 7 bases identical to TRBD2. Unmatched junction bases numbered 6, after V lost 1 base and J lost 4 bases. This CDR3 is built from 16 residues. Germline V gives CDR1 MGHRA, CDR2 YSYEKL. CDR3 sequence (DNA): TGCGCCAGCAGCCAAGCAATGGTAGCGGGCACCGGGGAGCTGTTTTTT. Translating it yields CASSQAMVAGTGELFF.

The chain uses TRBV7-2 and TRBJ2-1, with TRBD2 matching 11 bases. The germline V gene has CDR1 SGHTA and CDR2 FQGNSA. The CDR3 contains 16 residues. V lost 6 bases, J lost 3 bases, and 7 bases stayed unmatched. The CDR3 spells CASRPTSGANYNEQFF. Here the CDR3 DNA reads TGTGCCAGCAGGCCGACTAGCGGGGCTAACTACAATGAGCAGTTCTTC.

V gene TRBV7-7 combines with J gene TRBJ2-3; 7 bases fit TRBD1. The CDR3 length is 15 residues. Germline values: CDR1 SSHAT, CDR2 FNYEAQ (reference sequence). V dropped 5 bases and J dropped 0; count of bases not matched to a gene: 5. The CDR3 region has the DNA TGTGCCAGCAGCATCGGGACAGCAAGCACAGATACGCAGTATTTT. It specifies CASSIGTASTDTQYF.

This CDR3 is CAWSVMGAREQYF. DNA for the CDR3: TGTGCCTGGAGTGTAATGGGGGCGCGGGAGCAGTACTTC. This chain joins TRBV30 and TRBJ2-7, with a tentative D call TRBD1 (6 bases). CDR1 and CDR2 from the germline V gene are GTSNPN and SVGIG (reference sequence). The ends were cut back, 0 bases at V and 7 bases at J, with 13 bases in the middle. The CDR3 runs to 13 residues.

This clone came up once. The chain combines TRBV28 with TRBJ2-1; TRBD2 agrees at 8 bases. The CDR3 consists of 14 residues. V was pared by 3 bases and J by 9 bases, with 7 bases of the junction left unmatched. Germline CDR1 MDHEN, CDR2 SYDVKM. Written as DNA, the CDR3 is TGTGCCAGCAGTTTGGCGGGGGGAGGCACTGAGCAGTTCTTC. Protein product: CASSLAGGGTEQFF.

This chain joins TRBV30 and TRBJ2-7, with TRBD1 matching 9 bases. The CDR3 loop spans 15 amino acids. The ends lost 3 bases at V and 3 bases at J; junction bases unmatched: 9. CDR1 and CDR2 (germline): GTSNPN, SVGIG (reference sequence). This CDR3 is CAWRGRDRVVYEQYF. Written as DNA, the CDR3 is TGTGCCTGGAGGGGAAGGGACAGGGTTGTCTACGAGCAGTACTTC. The whole variable domain, remainder taken from reference TRBV30 and TRBJ2-7, is SQTIHQWPATLVQPVGSPLSLECTVEGTSNPNLYWYRQAAGRGLQLLFYSVGIGQISSEVPQNLSASRPQDRQFILSSKKLLLSDSGFYLCAWRGRDRVVYEQYFGPGTRLTVT.

The chain is built from TRBV2 and TRBJ2-3; 9 nucleotides agree with TRBD2. Germline-derived CDR1 and CDR2 are SNHLY and FYNNEI. The CDR3 loop spans 15 amino acids. V lost 1 base and J lost 3; bases outside the gene matches: 2. CDR3 sequence reads: CASSEGAGGTDTQYF. CDR3 nucleotides: TGTGCCAGCAGTGAAGGAGCGGGGGGAACAGATACGCAGTATTTT.

The V and J genes are TRBV2 and TRBJ2-4; 15 bases line up with TRBD2. The length of the CDR3 is 22 residues. Trimming at V came to 0 bases and at J to 0 bases, leaving 12 bases not matched to a gene. Germline CDR1 SNHLY, CDR2 FYNNEI. For the CDR3, the DNA is TGTGCCAGCAGTGAAGCGCTTCCGGGACTAGCGGGGGGCCGTCTAGCCAAAAACATTCAGTACTTC. This encodes CASSEALPGLAGGRLAKNIQYF.